The 28 T cell receptor beta chains below all came from one sample that was sequenced in a study of T cells in Graves' hyperthyroidism and ophthalmopathy (dated 2019 in TCRdb). Library creation used multiplex PCR. This sample was sequenced with an Illumina HiSeq 2000. TCR beta CDR3 regions were amplified from RNA transcripts. For the first round of RT-PCR on the TCR CDR3, the HTBI primer set was used together with the Qiagen OneStep RT-PCR kit. TCRdb's own reprocessing of the public reads used fastp at Q25 and MiXCR and kept productive beta chains. Records with the same CDR3 protein are collapsed into one entry carrying the most frequent genes and DNA. The sample contains about 270,000 distinct CDR3 sequences, nearly 15% of them found a single time. Jointly, the top ten make up roughly 30% of the sample. Material: blood. The origin of the receptors is a woman aged 45-65 years with Graves' hyperthyroidism that later progressed to Graves' ophthalmopathy.

This clonotype showed up just a few times. Since a much larger clone is just one base distant, this may be a read error. This chain's CDR3 is CASREAPGDPYNEQFF. The CDR3 region has the DNA TGTGCCAGCAGAGAGGCCCCCGGGGACCCCTACAATGAGCAGTTCTTC. This sequence joins TRBV27 and TRBJ2-1, with D perhaps TRBD1 or TRBD2 (5 bases each). Germline V gene lookup returns CDR1 MNHEY and CDR2 SMNVEV (reference sequence). V lost 6 bases and J 2 bases, leaving 17 bases between the germline ends. The CDR3 length is 16 residues.

This clonotype was counted between two and nine times. The chain carries TRBV29-1 and TRBJ2-1; D call uncertain. V lost 0 bases to trimming and J lost 1 base, with 7 bases between them. The CDR3 covers 14 residues. In germline, CDR1 is SQVTM, CDR2 ANQGSEA. CDR3 DNA sequence: TGCAGCGTTGAAGATCCGGGTTCCTACAATGAGCAGTTCTTC. Its protein is CSVEDPGSYNEQFF.

V is TRBV20-1 and J is TRBJ2-2, with 9 bases lining up with TRBD2. The CDR3 has 14 residues. With 6 bases clipped from V and 5 bases from J, the junction kept 7 bases outside the gene matches. Germline V gives CDR1 DFQATT, CDR2 SNEGSKA (reference sequence). This CDR3 reads CSASKSGRTGELFF. The DNA for the CDR3 is TGCAGTGCCAGTAAGAGCGGGAGGACCGGGGAGCTGTTTTTT.

This clonotype was seen many times. The V and J genes are TRBV20-1 and TRBJ2-1; TRBD1 aligns across 7 bases. The CDR3 loop spans 13 amino acids. With 0 bases clipped from V and 6 bases from J, the junction kept 2 bases outside the gene matches. Germline CDR1 DFQATT, CDR2 SNEGSKA (reference sequence). CDR3 in DNA: TGCAGTGCTAGAGAGGGACAGCTCAATGAGCAGTTCTTC. Translating gives CSAREGQLNEQFF.

This clonotype was counted many times. The genes are TRBV28 and TRBJ1-2; TRBD1 might be the D (5 bases). This CDR3 spans 14 amino acids. The germline gives CDR1 MDHEN, CDR2 SYDVKM. Trimming removed 4 bases from V and 5 bases from J, with 14 bases in between. The CDR3 DNA follows: TGTGCCAGCAGTTCTCCTGGGGCCTCTTATGGCTACACCTTC. Translation gives CASSSPGASYGYTF.

This clonotype was detected many times. The chain is built from TRBV2 and TRBJ1-2, with TRBD1 matching 7 bases. The CDR3 sequence is 13 residues long. With 8 bases clipped from V and 2 bases from J, the junction kept 5 bases outside the gene matches. Germline V gene sequence: CDR1 SNHLY, CDR2 FYNNEI. CDR3 sequence: CASVKGQNYGYTF. The CDR3 coding sequence is TGTGCCAGCGTAAAGGGACAGAACTATGGCTACACCTTC.

The V call is TRBV11-2, the J call TRBJ1-1, with 8 bases identical to TRBD1. Germline V gives CDR1 SGHAT, CDR2 FQNNGV. The junction had 9 bases not matched to a gene; V was cut back by 5 bases and J by 4 bases. The length of the CDR3 is 15 residues. The CDR3 nucleotides read TGTGCCAGCAGCATAAGACAGGGGTCGGCCACTGAAGCTTTCTTT. Translated: CASSIRQGSATEAFF.

This clonotype was seen many times. The rearrangement joins TRBV2 to TRBJ2-7; 8 positions match TRBD2. CDR1 is SNHLY and CDR2 is FYNNEI in the germline V gene. Losses at the gene ends were 6 bases for V and 4 bases for J; bases not matched to a gene: 11. The CDR3 is 15 residues long. The CDR3 region is CASSKTSGPQYEQYF. CDR3 DNA: TGTGCCAGCAGCAAAACTAGCGGACCGCAGTACGAGCAGTACTTC.

The V call is TRBV24-1, the J call TRBJ1-2; 8 positions match TRBD1. CDR3 size: 17 residues. Germline values: CDR1 KGHDR, CDR2 SFDVKD. V lost 0 bases, J lost 4 bases, and 9 bases stayed unmatched. CDR3 protein: CATSDLQTPGGRYGYTF. The CDR3 DNA is TGTGCCACCAGTGATTTGCAGACCCCAGGGGGCCGCTATGGCTACACCTTC.

V and J are TRBV28 and TRBJ1-2, with D possibly matching TRBD1 (5 bases). Germline CDR1 reads MDHEN; CDR2 reads SYDVKM. The ends were cut back, 5 bases at V and 6 bases at J, with 10 bases in the middle. The CDR3 consists of 12 residues. The CDR3 DNA reads TGTGCCAGCAGTAACCTAGGGGATGGCTACACCTTC. Its protein is CASSNLGDGYTF.

This clonotype was picked up many times. This rearrangement joins TRBV2 to TRBJ2-5; 12 positions match TRBD2. The trim removed 6 bases at V and 5 bases at J, leaving 13 bases unmatched. Germline V lookup: CDR1 SNHLY, CDR2 FYNNEI. The CDR3 extends over 17 amino acids. CDR3 sequence reads: CASRTGTSGRGRETQYF. DNA of the CDR3: TGTGCCAGCAGAACCGGGACTAGCGGGCGGGGGCGGGAGACCCAGTACTTC.

This clonotype was detected ten times or more. J is TRBJ1-1 and V is TRBV28; D is perhaps TRBD1 (5 bases). CDR3 length: 12 amino acids. Between the trimmed V and J ends, which lost 2 bases and 10 bases, there was a span of 11 bases. Germline CDR1 reads MDHEN; CDR2 reads SYDVKM. CDR3: CASSLGGRVAFF. DNA for the CDR3: TGTGCCAGCAGTTTAGGGGGACGGGTAGCTTTCTTT.

This clonotype appeared many times. This chain links TRBV2 with TRBJ2-7, with no clear D. Germline CDR1 SNHLY, CDR2 FYNNEI. The CDR3 spans 12 residues. V was clipped by 7 bases and J by 2 bases, with 9 bases between them. The DNA of the CDR3 is TGTGCCAGCATGGGTGGACCCTACGAGCAGTACTTC. It translates to CASMGGPYEQYF.

This clonotype was counted many times. The genes are TRBV2 and TRBJ2-7; possibly TRBD2 for D (6 bases). The germline CDR1 and CDR2 sequences are SNHLY and FYNNEI. Trimming pared 6 bases from V and 6 bases from J, leaving 18 bases between. This CDR3 is built from 14 residues. The CDR3 is CASSGSRLASEQYF. CDR3 nucleotides: TGTGCCAGCAGCGGGAGTCGGCTAGCATCCGAGCAGTACTTC.

This clonotype was counted ten times or more. The CDR3 sequence: CSARDSGRGVNTEAFF. The DNA for the CDR3 is TGCAGTGCTAGAGATTCGGGCAGAGGGGTGAACACTGAAGCTTTCTTT. This rearrangement joins TRBV20-1 to TRBJ1-1, with a possible D match to TRBD1 (5 bases). Germline values: CDR1 DFQATT, CDR2 SNEGSKA (reference sequence). V dropped 0 bases and J dropped 0 bases, with 14 bases sitting between them. The CDR3 is 16 amino acids.

This clonotype turned up a few times. The chain links TRBV7-2 to TRBJ2-5; 10 positions agree with TRBD2. CDR1 and CDR2 (germline): SGHTA, FQGNSA. V lost 7 bases to trimming and J lost 5 bases; unmatched junction nucleotides: 10. The CDR3 runs to 15 residues. CDR3 sequence: CASTAPLAGMETQYF. The CDR3 DNA reads as TGTGCCAGCACCGCACCACTAGCGGGAATGGAGACCCAGTACTTC.

The rearrangement links TRBV10-2 to TRBJ2-1, with D possibly matching TRBD2 (5 bases). Trimming stripped 4 bases from V and 1 base from J, with 8 bases between. This CDR3 comprises 14 residues. Germline CDR1 and CDR2: WSHSY and SAAADI. In nucleotides, the CDR3 is TGCGCCAGCAGTGGAGGGAATTCCTACAATGAGCAGTTCTTC. Its translation is CASSGGNSYNEQFF.

This clonotype was detected only a few times. This chain links TRBV6-1 with TRBJ2-4; the D is unclear. Germline V CDR1 and CDR2: MNHNS, SASEGT. Trimming took off 10 bases at V and 0 bases at J, with 22 bases between the two ends. This CDR3 is built from 17 residues. In DNA form, the CDR3 reads TGTGCCACCGCTGGCGGCAGTTTGGTTCTAGCCAAAAACATTCAGTACTTC. This sequence encodes CATAGGSLVLAKNIQYF.

This clonotype showed up many times. The chain couples TRBV30 to TRBJ1-5; tentatively, D is TRBD1 (6 bases). The CDR3 runs to 15 residues. Germline V gives CDR1 GTSNPN, CDR2 SVGIG (reference sequence). The V end lost 0 bases, the J end lost 6 bases, and 15 bases lay between the germline ends. CDR3 coding DNA: TGTGCCTGGAGTGTACGCGGCAGGGGTGGTCAGCCCCAGCATTTT. Protein product: CAWSVRGRGGQPQHF.

The V call is TRBV5-1, the J call TRBJ1-1; 7 nucleotides line up with TRBD1. CDR3 length: 16 amino acids. Trimming at V came to 4 bases and at J to 4 bases, leaving 13 bases not matched to a gene. CDR1 and CDR2 from the germline V gene are SGHRS and YFSETQ. The CDR3: CASSARQGGSGTEAFF. DNA of the CDR3: TGCGCCAGCAGCGCTAGACAGGGAGGTAGTGGCACTGAAGCTTTCTTT.

Concerning this clonotype: Given a much more abundant clone one base away, this may be a read error. The rearrangement links TRBV7-9 to TRBJ1-4; D gene ambiguous. Germline V gene data show CDR1 as SEHNR and CDR2 as FQNEAQ (reference sequence). This CDR3 region has 22 residues. As DNA, the CDR3 is TGTGCCAGCAGCTTAGTACGCTCGGGCTTGACACGGGAGATCTTCGCTAATGAAGAACTGTTTTTT. It yields the protein CASSLVRSGLTREIFANEELFF.

The chain carries TRBV7-9 and TRBJ1-1; D ambiguous. V lost 4 bases, J lost 0 bases, and 15 bases lay in between. Germline CDR1 and CDR2: SEHNR and FQNEAQ (reference sequence). The CDR3 runs to 16 residues. The CDR3 region is CASSSPKENLNTEAFF. CDR3 coding DNA: TGTGCCAGCAGCTCACCCAAGGAAAACTTGAACACTGAAGCTTTCTTT.

The rearrangement uses TRBV27 and TRBJ2-1; TRBD2 matches at 13 bases. With 6 bases clipped from V and 4 bases from J, the junction kept 0 bases outside the gene matches. Per the germline V gene, CDR1 is MNHEY and CDR2 is SMNVEV (reference sequence). The CDR3 length is 14 residues. Here the CDR3 reads CASRGLAGYNEQFF. CDR3 in DNA: TGTGCCAGCAGGGGACTAGCGGGATACAATGAGCAGTTCTTC.

This clonotype was counted many times. The chain is built from TRBV28 and TRBJ2-1; TRBD2 aligns across 7 bases. Germline CDR1 and CDR2: MDHEN and SYDVKM. V shed 5 bases and J 0 bases; nucleotides not matched to a gene: 7. CDR3 length: 16 amino acids. Here the CDR3 reads CASSGAGLSSYNEQFF. The DNA for the CDR3 is TGTGCCAGCAGTGGAGCGGGACTCAGCTCCTACAATGAGCAGTTCTTC.

The J gene is TRBJ1-2, the V gene TRBV9; 11 positions match TRBD1. Germline loops: CDR1 SGDLS, CDR2 YYNGEE. With V trimmed by 4 bases and J by 11 bases, 10 bases remained unmatched. This CDR3 has 14 amino acids. The CDR3 sequence is CASSQGQGVSSYTF. Here the CDR3 DNA reads TGTGCCAGCAGCCAGGGACAGGGGGTCTCCTCTTACACCTTC.

This clonotype has a count of ten or more. This chain uses TRBV30 with TRBJ2-7; D remains ambiguous. Per the germline V gene, CDR1 is GTSNPN and CDR2 is SVGIG (reference sequence). This CDR3 is built from 18 residues. V was pared by 4 bases and J by 0 bases, with 25 bases between. CDR3 in DNA: TGTGCCTGGACCCCTGAGAAGGGCATGAAGACTTTCTCCTACGAGCAGTACTTC. This translates into CAWTPEKGMKTFSYEQYF.

This clonotype was detected ten times or more. The rearrangement uses TRBV30 and TRBJ2-1, with 7 bases that match TRBD2. Germline V gene lookup returns CDR1 GTSNPN and CDR2 SVGIG (reference sequence). The V gene end was trimmed by 2 bases and the J gene end by 10 bases; junction bases not matched to a gene: 8. This CDR3 is 13 amino acids long. CDR3 in amino acids: CAWSTGLEGEQFF. CDR3 nucleotide sequence: TGTGCCTGGAGTACAGGACTAGAAGGAGAGCAGTTCTTC.

V is TRBV7-8 and J is TRBJ1-2; 8 bases line up with TRBD1. J lost 4 bases, V lost 5 bases, and 15 bases had no gene match. This CDR3 is 17 amino acids long. Germline assignment: CDR1 SGHVS and CDR2 FQNEAQ. CDR3 sequence reads: CASSIRNGPGGTYGYTF. The CDR3 DNA sequence: TGTGCCAGCAGCATCAGGAACGGGCCAGGGGGCACCTATGGCTACACCTTC. Based on the CDR3 plus reference TRBV7-8 and TRBJ1-2, the full variable domain is GAGVSQSPRYKVAKRGQDVALRCDPISGHVSLFWYQQALGQGPEFLTYFQNEAQLDKSGLPSDRFFAERPEGSVSTLKIQRTQQEDSAVYLCASSIRNGPGGTYGYTFGSGTRLTVV.